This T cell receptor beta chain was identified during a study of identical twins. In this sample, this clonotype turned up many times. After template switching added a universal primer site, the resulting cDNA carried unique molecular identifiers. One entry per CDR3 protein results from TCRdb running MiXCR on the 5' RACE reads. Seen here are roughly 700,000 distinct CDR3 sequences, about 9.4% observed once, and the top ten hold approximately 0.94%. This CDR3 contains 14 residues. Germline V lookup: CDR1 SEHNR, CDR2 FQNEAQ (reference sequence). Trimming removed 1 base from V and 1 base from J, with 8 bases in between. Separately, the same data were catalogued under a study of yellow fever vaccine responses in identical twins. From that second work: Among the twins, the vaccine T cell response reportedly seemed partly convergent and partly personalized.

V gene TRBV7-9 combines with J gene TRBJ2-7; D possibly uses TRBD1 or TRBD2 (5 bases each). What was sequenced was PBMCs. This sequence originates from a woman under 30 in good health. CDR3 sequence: CASSLDEGSYEQYF. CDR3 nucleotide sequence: TGTGCCAGCAGCTTAGATGAGGGGTCCTACGAGCAGTACTTC.